This TCR beta chain is from a study of multiple sclerosis patients with progressive multifocal leukoencephalopathy. Sequencing used immunoSEQ multiplex PCR; TCRdb keeps in-frame clones, though not all of them. The sample holds roughly 28,000 clones, 85% to 90% seen once. The CDR3 consists of 13 residues. Germline assignment: CDR1 SGHDT and CDR2 YYEEEE. V lost 6 bases and J lost 7; bases outside the gene matches: 9. Stated time point: time of PML onset. The receptor was derived from a woman in her twenties or thirties with progressive multifocal leukoencephalopathy. The chain recombines TRBV5-6 with TRBJ1-1; 7 nucleotides line up with TRBD1. Sequences were derived from PBMCs, sampled from a patient treated with natalizumab. CDR3: CASTLPGTDEAFF. The CDR3 DNA reads as TGTGCCAGCACCCTTCCAGGGACAGATGAAGCTTTCTTT.